This entry lists 12 T cell receptor beta chains sequenced from one sample in a study of blood T cell repertoires in COVID-19. This table comes from immunoSEQ multiplex PCR, and its TCRdb copy is limited to in-frame clones, with some not included. The sample carries about 180,000 clones, 80% to 85% recorded once. The sample consisted of peripheral blood. The receptors here all came from a woman older than 75 with COVID-19, enrolled during active disease.

The chain carries TRBV13 and TRBJ2-7; TRBD1 matches at 8 bases. This CDR3 has 16 residues. CDR1 PRHDT and CDR2 FYEKMQ come from the germline V gene (reference sequence). Trimming took 2 bases from V and 3 from J; bases not matched to a gene: 9. The CDR3 DNA reads TGTGCCAGCAGCTTATACGGACAGGGAGGTCTCTACGAGCAGTACTTC. Protein sequence: CASSLYGQGGLYEQYF. The full variable domain, completed using reference TRBV13 and TRBJ2-7, is AAGVIQSPRHLIKEKRETATLKCYPIPRHDTVYWYQQGPGQDPQFLISFYEKMQSDKGSIPDRFSAQQFSDYHSELNMSSLELGDSALYFCASSLYGQGGLYEQYFGPGTRLTVT.

This clone was picked up one time. The CDR3 sequence: CASSIARRVDLHEQFF. CDR3 DNA sequence: TGTGCCAGTAGTATAGCTCGGCGGGTTGATCTCCATGAGCAGTTCTTC. This chain uses TRBV19 with TRBJ2-1, with a tentative D call TRBD2 (5 bases). The V end lost 1 base, the J end lost 8 bases, and 18 bases lay between the germline ends. This CDR3 has 16 residues. The germline CDR1 and CDR2 sequences are LNHDA and SQIVND (reference sequence).

The CDR3 loop is CASSKKGGQNPQHF. The CDR3 region has the DNA TGTGCCAGCAGCAAAAAGGGCGGACAGAACCCCCAGCATTTT. The chain couples TRBV21-1 to TRBJ1-5; the table's D call of TRBD1 was not tested on the DNA. TRBV21-1 is a known pseudogene. The CDR3 is 14 residues long.

The V and J genes are TRBV6-6 and TRBJ1-2, with 9 bases matching TRBD1. CDR3 size: 13 residues. Germline loops: CDR1 MNHNY, CDR2 SVGAGI (reference sequence). V was pared by 4 bases and J by 7 bases, with 4 bases of the junction left unmatched. CDR3 sequence (DNA): TGTGCCAGCAGTTTCTTGGACAGGGGTGGCTACACCTTC. Protein: CASSFLDRGGYTF.

The rearrangement uses TRBV4-2 and TRBJ2-3; D uncertain. The V end lost 0 bases, the J end lost 2 bases, and 15 bases lay between the germline ends. This CDR3 is 17 amino acids long. Germline assignment: CDR1 LGHNA and CDR2 YNFKEQ. CDR3 protein: CASSQDEVVLSTDTQYF. CDR3 nucleotides: TGTGCCAGCAGCCAAGACGAGGTAGTTCTCTCCACAGATACGCAGTATTTT.

V usage is TRBV14 and J usage is TRBJ2-3; 9 nucleotides match TRBD2. Per germline, CDR1 SGHDN and CDR2 FVKESK. Trimming removed 4 bases from V and 3 bases from J; junction bases left unmatched: 8. The CDR3 is 16 amino acids. The CDR3 sequence is CASSPLAGAATDTQYF. The CDR3 nucleotides are TGTGCCAGCAGCCCCTTAGCGGGAGCGGCGACAGATACGCAGTATTTT.

The chain combines TRBV7-2 with TRBJ1-5; the D gene is possibly TRBD1 (5 bases). This CDR3 is 14 amino acids long. Germline CDR1 SGHTA, CDR2 FQGNSA. Trimming pared 3 bases from V and 11 bases from J, leaving 17 bases between. Here the CDR3 reads CASSFIRGFHAQHF. The CDR3 DNA sequence: TGTGCCAGCAGCTTCATCCGGGGGTTCCATGCCCAGCATTTT.

The chain couples TRBV19 to TRBJ2-7; 10 bases align to TRBD2. Germline lookup yields CDR1 LNHDA and CDR2 SQIVND (reference sequence). This CDR3 comprises 15 residues. With 5 bases clipped from V and 2 bases from J, the junction kept 6 bases outside the gene matches. CDR3 region: CASSLRTSGPYEQYF. The CDR3 DNA reads as TGTGCCAGTAGTTTACGGACTAGCGGTCCCTACGAGCAGTACTTC.

The chain combines TRBV2 with TRBJ2-1; 7 bases agree with TRBD2. Germline trimming cut 4 bases from V and 7 bases from J; bases unmatched to any gene: 13. This CDR3 has 16 amino acids. Germline lookup yields CDR1 SNHLY and CDR2 FYNNEI. The CDR3 DNA sequence: TGTGCCAGCAGTGGGCGAGGTAGCGGGTTACCTAATGAGCAGTTCTTC. Translation: CASSGRGSGLPNEQFF. Combining the CDR3 with reference TRBV2 and TRBJ2-1 gives the whole variable domain EPEVTQTPSHQVTQMGQEVILRCVPISNHLYFYWYRQILGQKVEFLVSFYNNEISEKSEIFDDQFSVERPDGSNFTLKIRSTKLEDSAMYFCASSGRGSGLPNEQFFGPGTRLTVL.

V and J are TRBV12-5 and TRBJ2-3; 8 bases align to TRBD1. J lost 2 bases, V lost 3 bases, and 4 bases had no gene match. This CDR3 region has 15 residues. In germline, CDR1 is LGHNT, CDR2 FRNRAP. DNA of the CDR3: TGTGCTAGTGGTTTTTCCAGGGGGCCCACAGATACGCAGTATTTT. It codes for CASGFSRGPTDTQYF.

This sequence joins TRBV19 and TRBJ2-1; 10 bases line up with TRBD2. This CDR3 region has 16 residues. From germline, CDR1 is LNHDA and CDR2 SQIVND (reference sequence). V was clipped by 2 bases and J by 5 bases; unmatched bases: 6. CDR3 sequence: CASSIYASGGDNEQFF. The CDR3 DNA reads TGTGCCAGTAGTATATATGCTAGCGGGGGAGACAATGAGCAGTTCTTC.

The chain couples TRBV5-1 to TRBJ2-5, with TRBD2 matching over 8 bases. The CDR3 is made up of 15 amino acids. J was trimmed by 2 bases and V by 2 bases; bases with no gene match: 5. Germline assignment: CDR1 SGHRS and CDR2 YFSETQ. CDR3 in DNA: TGCGCCAGCAGCTTCCGGGGGGGCCTTCAAGAGACCCAGTACTTC. Translating it yields CASSFRGGLQETQYF.